The entry below gives a single TCR beta chain sequence along with its context. Antigen: not known. Amplifying from RNA transcripts, the study obtained TCR beta CDR3 regions. HTBI primers were used in a first-round RT-PCR, which preceded a second-round multiplex PCR. In TCRdb, the multiplex PCR reads were re-called with MiXCR into one record per CDR3 protein. The data contain about 550,000 distinct CDR3 sequences, under 45% of them singletons. The data are from a study of Graves' ophthalmopathy and Graves' hyperthyroidism. The CDR3 extends over 18 amino acids. The trim removed 0 bases at V and 4 bases at J, leaving 10 bases unmatched. Per the germline V gene, CDR1 is DFQATT and CDR2 is SNEGSKA (reference sequence). Whole-study results and caveats: A 13-signature model separated ophthalmopathy from stable hyperthyroidism, 85% to 90% sensitivity, around 81% specificity. The model's prediction of ophthalmopathy progression had 65% to 71% sensitivity and roughly 77% specificity.

Sequenced input: peripheral blood or thyroid tissue (not recorded which). The sequence came from an adult man with Graves' hyperthyroidism. The chain is built from TRBV20-1 and TRBJ2-3; 13 bases agree with TRBD2. CDR3 region: CSARDGALAGGLADTQYF. The CDR3 region has the DNA TGCAGTGCTAGAGATGGGGCACTAGCGGGGGGGCTAGCAGATACGCAGTATTTT.